This T cell receptor (beta chain) is from a study of blood T cell repertoires in COVID-19. Looking at the study overall: Spain, Italy and the United States supplied samples that represented acute and convalescent COVID-19.

Here immunoSEQ multiplex PCR was the method, and the copy in TCRdb shows in-frame clones only, minus some. The sample shows some 40,000 clones, over 65% of them seen only once. This clonotype was obtained from a man between 65 and 85 years old with acute or convalescent COVID-19. Sequenced material: peripheral blood.

The CDR3 reads CAWTLTGQSIMNTEAFF. In DNA, the CDR3 is TGTGCCTGGACCCTAACGGGACAGTCCATCATGAACACTGAAGCTTTCTTT. The genes are TRBV30 and TRBJ1-1; 7 bases match TRBD1. The V gene end was trimmed by 4 bases and the J gene end by 0 bases; junction bases not matched to a gene: 14. This CDR3 region has 17 residues. Germline CDR1 is GTSNPN and CDR2 is SVGIG (reference sequence). Full variable domain (rest looked up from reference TRBV30 and TRBJ1-1): SQTIHQWPATLVQPVGSPLSLECTVEGTSNPNLYWYRQAAGRGLQLLFYSVGIGQISSEVPQNLSASRPQDRQFILSSKKLLLSDSGFYLCAWTLTGQSIMNTEAFFGQGTRLTVV.